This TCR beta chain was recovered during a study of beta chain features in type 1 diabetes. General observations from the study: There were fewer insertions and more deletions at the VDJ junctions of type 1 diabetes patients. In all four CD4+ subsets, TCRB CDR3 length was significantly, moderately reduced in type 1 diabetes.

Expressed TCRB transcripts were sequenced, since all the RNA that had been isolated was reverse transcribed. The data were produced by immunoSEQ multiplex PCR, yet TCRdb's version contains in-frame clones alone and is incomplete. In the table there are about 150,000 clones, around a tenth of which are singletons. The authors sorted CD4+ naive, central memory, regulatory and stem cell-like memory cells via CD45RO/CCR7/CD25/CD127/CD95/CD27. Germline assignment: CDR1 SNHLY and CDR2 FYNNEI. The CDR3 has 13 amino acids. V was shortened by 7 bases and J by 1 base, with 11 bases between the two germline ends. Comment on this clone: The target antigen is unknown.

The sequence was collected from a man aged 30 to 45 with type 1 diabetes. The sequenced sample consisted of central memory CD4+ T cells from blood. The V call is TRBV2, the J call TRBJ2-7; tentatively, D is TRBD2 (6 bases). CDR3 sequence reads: CASTTGTSYEQYF. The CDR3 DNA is TGTGCCAGCACCACCGGGACTTCCTACGAGCAGTACTTC.